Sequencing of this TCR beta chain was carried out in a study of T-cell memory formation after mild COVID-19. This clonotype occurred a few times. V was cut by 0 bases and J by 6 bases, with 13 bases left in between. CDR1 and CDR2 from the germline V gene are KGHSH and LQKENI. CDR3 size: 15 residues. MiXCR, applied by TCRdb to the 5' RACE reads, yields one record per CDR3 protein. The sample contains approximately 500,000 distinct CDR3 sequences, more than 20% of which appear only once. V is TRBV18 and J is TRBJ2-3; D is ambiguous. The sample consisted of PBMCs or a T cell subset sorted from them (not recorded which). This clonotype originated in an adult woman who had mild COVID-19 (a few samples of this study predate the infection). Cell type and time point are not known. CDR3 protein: CASSPPGVGADTQYF. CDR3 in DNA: TGTGCCAGCTCACCACCGGGCGTAGGCGCGGATACGCAGTATTTT.